This paragraph reports one T cell receptor beta chain. This clonotype came up a few times. Its antigen remains unidentified. No qualities accompany the bases; no much larger clone lies one base away. For unsorted PBMC libraries, 2 million PBMCs were used after storage in RNAlater at -80 degrees C until RNA extraction. The multiple sclerosis patients were enrolled in a US clinical protocol that used magnetic resonance imaging to evaluate disease progression. PBMCs were separated from peripheral blood using Ficoll-Hypaque density gradient centrifugation and then cryopreserved in liquid nitrogen. According to the germline V gene, CDR1 reads SGHRS and CDR2 reads YFSETQ. The CDR3 starts with the cysteine, ends with the phenylalanine, and has 14 residues. Only the CDR3 DNA is retained, 42 bases long and in frame from the first base. The junction shows trimming of 0 bases on V and 4 bases on J, plus 10 bases between the germline ends.

cDNA synthesis used template-switch 5'RACE with a primer carrying a 10-nucleotide random unique molecular identifier tagging each TCR transcript. Every sequencing run yielded over 200 million TCR-beta sequences covering 15-18 subjects. The RNeasy kit was used for extraction of total RNA. Using the KAPA Real-time Library Amplification kit, TCR-beta VDJ regions were amplified with primers for the TCR constant region and the 5'RACE anchor. Sample indexes and Illumina adaptors were added in a first PCR, after which library yield was increased in a second PCR. The roughly 650 bp TCR product was size-selected on a 2% E-gel SizeSelection system after Ampure bead purification. Before pooling, library quality was assessed on a Bioanalyzer, concentration was determined with Qubit, and library quantification was performed with the Kapa Library Quantification kit. An Illumina HiSeq 2500 sequenced the libraries paired-end 2 x 150 bp. To increase sequence diversity, about 24-32% phiX was spiked into each library pool. In the authors' own workflow: The UMI-based MiGEC pipeline processed quality-filtered reads and removed over 85% of raw TCR sequences during error correction. VDJ genes were aligned to IMGT germline references, and each clonotype was defined by a unique CDR3 amino acid sequence together with V-J genes. Clonal expansion, Shannon diversity, and CDR3 relatedness (CalcPairwiseDistances, ClusterSamples) were evaluated with VDJtools, and phylogenetic trees were built with CLCbio workbench. Expanded clones were defined as having at least 8 unique UMIs, based on coefficient-of-variation modelling across technical triplicates. The public reads were reprocessed in TCRdb via fastp at Q25 and MiXCR, keeping in-frame beta chains. When rows share a CDR3 protein, they turn into one entry using the most common DNA and genes. These V and J calls are TCRdb output, not the study's own analysis. Counted in this sample were some 78,000 distinct CDR3 sequences; about 5% of them appeared once. The top ten hold 2.2% of the sample.

These data belong to a study of neurological immune-mediated disorders (dated by TCRdb to between 2018 and 2020). Notes on the research overall: Among the approximately 34 multiple sclerosis patients, relapsing-remitting MS was present in approximately 31 and secondary progressive MS was present in 3. Peripheral blood TCR-beta repertoires from patients with HTLV-I-associated myelopathy (HAM/TSP), patients with multiple sclerosis, and healthy controls were compared in the study using UMI-based sequencing. The approximately 110 TCR-beta libraries included longitudinal samples, technical triplicates and paired sorted CD4+ and CD8+ T-cell subsets alongside PBMC samples. The cohort was made up of about 68 subjects, consisting of around 14 HAM/TSP patients, approximately 35 multiple sclerosis patients and 20 healthy controls.

Overall results and qualifications from the work: Phylogenetic analysis grouped repertoires from 18 of 34 MS patients into a cluster of related CDR3 sequences, suggesting a possible repertoire-level signature. No identical CDR3 amino acid sequences were shared among expanded clones across subjects, suggesting private TCR-beta repertoires in all groups. TCR clonal expansion was greatest in HAM/TSP patients and smallest in MS patients, who ranked below even healthy controls. No clinical or MRI features were associated with the MS cluster, and the authors said that larger cohorts are needed.

The chain couples TRBV5-1 to TRBJ2-5; there is no confident call for the D gene. This clonotype was obtained from a young woman with multiple sclerosis. Sequencing was performed on PBMCs. This receptor carries the CDR3 CASSLANRGETQYF. The DNA sequence is TGCGCCAGCAGCTTGGCCAATCGCGGAGAGACCCAGTACTTC.